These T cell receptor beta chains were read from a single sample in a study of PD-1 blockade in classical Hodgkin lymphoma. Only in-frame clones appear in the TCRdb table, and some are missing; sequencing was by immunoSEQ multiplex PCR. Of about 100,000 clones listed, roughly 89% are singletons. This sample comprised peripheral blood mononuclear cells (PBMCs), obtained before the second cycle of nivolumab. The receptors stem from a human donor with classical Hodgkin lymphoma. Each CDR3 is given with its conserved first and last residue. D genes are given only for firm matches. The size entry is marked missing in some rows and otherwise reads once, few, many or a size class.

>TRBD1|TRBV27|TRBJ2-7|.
TGTGCCAGCAGGCTACACGGACAGGCATCCTACGAGCAGTACTTC
CASRLHGQASYEQYF
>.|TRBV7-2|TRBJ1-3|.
TGTGCCAGCAGCTTAACGGCGGTACCTTCAAGGGGAAACACCATATATTTT
CASSLTAVPSRGNTIYF
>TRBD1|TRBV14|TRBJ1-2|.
TGTGCCAGCAGCCAATTCCGGACAGGGAAAGGGTACGGCTACACCTTC
CASSQFRTGKGYGYTF
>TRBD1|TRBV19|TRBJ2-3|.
TGTGCCAGTAGTACAGCCCTTCTTGGGACAGGGGTATCAGATACGCAGTATTTT
CASSTALLGTGVSDTQYF
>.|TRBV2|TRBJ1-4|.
TGTGCCAGCATTTCGATTCACGGTGAAAAACTGTTTTTT
CASISIHGEKLFF
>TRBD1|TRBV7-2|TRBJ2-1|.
TGTGCCAGCAGCTTCCTTCAACAGGGGAGTCGCGCCTACAATGAGCAGTTCTTC
CASSFLQQGSRAYNEQFF
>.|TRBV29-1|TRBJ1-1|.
TGCAGCGTTTCTGGTCCACCTTTTACGAACACTGAAGCTTTCTTT
CSVSGPPFTNTEAFF
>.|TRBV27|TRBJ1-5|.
TGTGCCAGCAGTTTCAGGGGAAATCAGCCCCAGCATTTT
CASSFRGNQPQHF
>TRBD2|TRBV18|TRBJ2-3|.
TGTGCCAGCTCACAAACCTTGACTAGCGGGGGTACGTTTAGGACAGATACGCAGTATTTT
CASSQTLTSGGTFRTDTQYF
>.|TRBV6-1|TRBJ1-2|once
TGTGCCAGCAGTGACTCGACAGCCCCTTGGTATGGCTACACCTTC
CASSDSTAPWYGYTF
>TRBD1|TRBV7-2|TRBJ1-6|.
TGTGCCAGCAGCTCCGGACAGGGAGTTTCACCCCTCCACTTT
CASSSGQGVSPLHF
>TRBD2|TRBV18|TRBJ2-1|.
TGTGCCAGCTCACCAGTCTTTGCGGGGGGGCCAGGTGAGCAGTTCTTC
CASSPVFAGGPGEQFF
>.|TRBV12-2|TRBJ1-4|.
TGTGCAAGTCGCTCTAAGGGACAGTTGGCCGGAAAACTGTTTTTT
CASRSKGQLAGKLFF
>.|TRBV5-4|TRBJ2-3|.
TGTGCCAGCAGCTGGGCCAGGGGAGGAAGCACAGATACGCAGTATTTT
CASSWARGGSTDTQYF
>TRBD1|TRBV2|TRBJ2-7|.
TGTGCCAGCACCGGACAGGGCTACGAGCAGTACTTC
CASTGQGYEQYF
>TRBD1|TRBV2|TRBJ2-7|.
TGTGCCAGCAGAGCCGGGACAGGGTCCTACGAGCAGTACTTC
CASRAGTGSYEQYF
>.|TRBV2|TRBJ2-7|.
TGTGCCAGCCACTCCCGGTTCCTTAGGCCCTACGAGCAGTACTTC
CASHSRFLRPYEQYF
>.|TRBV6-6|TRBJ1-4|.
TGTGCCAGCAGTTACAGGGGCAGTGAAAAACTGTTTTTT
CASSYRGSEKLFF